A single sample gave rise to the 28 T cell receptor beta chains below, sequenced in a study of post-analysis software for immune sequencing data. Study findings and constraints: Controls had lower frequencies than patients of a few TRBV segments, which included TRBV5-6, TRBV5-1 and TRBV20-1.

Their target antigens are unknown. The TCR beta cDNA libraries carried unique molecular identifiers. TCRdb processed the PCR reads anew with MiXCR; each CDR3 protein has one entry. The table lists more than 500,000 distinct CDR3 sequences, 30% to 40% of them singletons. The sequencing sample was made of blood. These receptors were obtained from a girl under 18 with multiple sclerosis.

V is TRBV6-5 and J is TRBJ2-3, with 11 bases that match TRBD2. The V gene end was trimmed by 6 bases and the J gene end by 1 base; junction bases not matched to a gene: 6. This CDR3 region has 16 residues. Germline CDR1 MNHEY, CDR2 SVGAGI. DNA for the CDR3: TGTGCCAGCAGGGCCCTAGCGGGGGGAGGCACAGATACGCAGTATTTT. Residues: CASRALAGGGTDTQYF.

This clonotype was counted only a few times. The CDR3 DNA sequence: TGTGCCAGCAGCCCGGCCCGGGGAGAGTACAATGAGCAGTTCTTC. It yields the protein CASSPARGEYNEQFF. The J gene is TRBJ2-1, the V gene TRBV7-3, with a weak D call TRBD2 (5 bases). Germline V gene lookup returns CDR1 SGHTA and CDR2 FQGTGA. The CDR3 has 15 residues. Between the trimmed V and J ends, which lost 5 bases and 4 bases, there was a span of 15 bases.

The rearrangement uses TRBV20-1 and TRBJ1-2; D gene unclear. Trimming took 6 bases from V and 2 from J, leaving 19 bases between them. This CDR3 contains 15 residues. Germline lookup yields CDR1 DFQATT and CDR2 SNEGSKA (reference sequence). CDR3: CSAPVRFAGNYGYTF. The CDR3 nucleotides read TGCAGTGCCCCTGTTCGGTTTGCGGGAAACTATGGCTACACCTTC.

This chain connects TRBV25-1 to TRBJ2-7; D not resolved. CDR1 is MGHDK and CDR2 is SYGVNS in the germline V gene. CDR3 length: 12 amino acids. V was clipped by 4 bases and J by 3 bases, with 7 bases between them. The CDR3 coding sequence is TGTGCCAGCAGTGTCCTCAACTACGAGCAGTACTTC. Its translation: CASSVLNYEQYF.

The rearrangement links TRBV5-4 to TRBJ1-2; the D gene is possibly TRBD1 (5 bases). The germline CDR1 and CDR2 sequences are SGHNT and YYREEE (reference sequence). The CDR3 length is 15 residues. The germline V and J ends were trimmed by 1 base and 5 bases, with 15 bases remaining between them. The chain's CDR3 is CASSLQGTGLYGYTF. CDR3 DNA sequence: TGTGCCAGCAGCTTGCAGGGTACGGGATTATATGGCTACACCTTC.

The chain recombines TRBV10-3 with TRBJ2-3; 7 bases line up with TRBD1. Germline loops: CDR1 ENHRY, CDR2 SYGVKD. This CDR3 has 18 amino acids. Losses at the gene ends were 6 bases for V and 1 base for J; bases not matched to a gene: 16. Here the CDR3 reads CAIRAMPGQPPGTDTQYF. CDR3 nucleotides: TGTGCCATCAGGGCAATGCCGGGACAGCCTCCGGGCACAGATACGCAGTATTTT.

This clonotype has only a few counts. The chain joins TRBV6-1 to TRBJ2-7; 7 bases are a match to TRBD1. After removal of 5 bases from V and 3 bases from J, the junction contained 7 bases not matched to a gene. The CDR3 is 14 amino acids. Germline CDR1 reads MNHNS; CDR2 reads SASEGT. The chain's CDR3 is CASSTGTVVYEQYF. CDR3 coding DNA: TGTGCCAGCAGTACCGGGACAGTTGTCTACGAGCAGTACTTC.

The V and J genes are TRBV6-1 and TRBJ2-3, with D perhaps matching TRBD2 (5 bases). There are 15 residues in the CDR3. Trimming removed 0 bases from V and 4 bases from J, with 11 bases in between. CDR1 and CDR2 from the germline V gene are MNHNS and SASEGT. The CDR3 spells CASSEARVFADTQYF. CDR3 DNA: TGTGCCAGCAGTGAAGCGAGGGTTTTTGCAGATACGCAGTATTTT.

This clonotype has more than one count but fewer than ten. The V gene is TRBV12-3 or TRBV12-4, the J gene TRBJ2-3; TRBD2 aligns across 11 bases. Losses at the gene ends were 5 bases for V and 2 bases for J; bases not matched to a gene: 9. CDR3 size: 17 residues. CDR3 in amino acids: CASSGNPSGGNTDTQYF. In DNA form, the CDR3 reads TGTGCCAGCAGTGGCAACCCTAGCGGGGGGAACACAGATACGCAGTATTTT.

The CDR3 protein is CATSDLPSGQETQYF. CDR3 coding DNA: TGTGCCACCAGTGATTTACCTAGCGGGCAAGAGACCCAGTACTTC. The chain uses TRBV24-1 and TRBJ2-5, with 8 bases aligning to TRBD2. This CDR3 spans 15 amino acids. V was clipped by 1 base and J by 2 bases; unmatched bases: 2. Per germline, CDR1 KGHDR and CDR2 SFDVKD.

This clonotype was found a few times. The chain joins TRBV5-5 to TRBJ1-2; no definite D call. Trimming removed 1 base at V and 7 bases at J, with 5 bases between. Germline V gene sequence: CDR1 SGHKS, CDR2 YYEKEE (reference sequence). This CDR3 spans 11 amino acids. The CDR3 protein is CASSLTSGYTF. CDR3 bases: TGTGCCAGCAGCTTGACTAGTGGCTACACCTTC.

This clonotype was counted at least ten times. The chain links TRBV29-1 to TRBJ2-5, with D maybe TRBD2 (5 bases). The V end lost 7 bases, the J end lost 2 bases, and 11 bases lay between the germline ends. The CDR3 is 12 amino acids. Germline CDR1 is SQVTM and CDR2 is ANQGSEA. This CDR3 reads CSADRGQETQYF. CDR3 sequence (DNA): TGCAGCGCCGATCGGGGACAAGAGACCCAGTACTTC.

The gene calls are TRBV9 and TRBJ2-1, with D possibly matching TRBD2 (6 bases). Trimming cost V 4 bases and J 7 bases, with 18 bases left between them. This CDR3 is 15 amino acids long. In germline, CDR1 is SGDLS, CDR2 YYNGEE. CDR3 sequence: CASSTGPGVGNEQFF. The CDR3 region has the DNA TGTGCCAGCAGCACAGGCCCGGGAGTTGGGAATGAGCAGTTCTTC.

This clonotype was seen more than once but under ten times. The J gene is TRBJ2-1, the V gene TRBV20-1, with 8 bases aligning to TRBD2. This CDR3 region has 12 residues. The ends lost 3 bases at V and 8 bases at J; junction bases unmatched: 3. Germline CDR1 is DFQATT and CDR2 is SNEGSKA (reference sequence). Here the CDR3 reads CSASGGGHEQFF. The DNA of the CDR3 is TGCAGTGCTAGCGGCGGGGGGCATGAGCAGTTCTTC.

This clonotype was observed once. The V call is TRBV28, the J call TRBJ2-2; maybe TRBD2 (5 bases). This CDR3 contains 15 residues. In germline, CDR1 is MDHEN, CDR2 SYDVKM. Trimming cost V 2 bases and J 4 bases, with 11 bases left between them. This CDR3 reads CASSLEGSGTGELFF. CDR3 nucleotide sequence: TGTGCCAGCAGTTTAGAGGGATCGGGCACCGGGGAGCTGTTTTTT.

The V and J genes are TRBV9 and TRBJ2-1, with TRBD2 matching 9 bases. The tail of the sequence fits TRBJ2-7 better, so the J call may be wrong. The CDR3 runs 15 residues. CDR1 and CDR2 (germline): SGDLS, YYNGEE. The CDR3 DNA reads TGTGCCAGCAGCGCGGGGGGACTAGCCTACAATGAGCAGTACTTC. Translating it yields CASSAGGLAYNEQYF.

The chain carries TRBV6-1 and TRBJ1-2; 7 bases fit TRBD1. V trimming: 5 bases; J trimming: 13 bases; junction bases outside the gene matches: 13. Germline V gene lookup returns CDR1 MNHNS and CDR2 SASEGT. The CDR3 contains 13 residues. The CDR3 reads CASSRRQGRDGTF. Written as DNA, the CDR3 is TGTGCCAGCAGTAGACGACAGGGCCGGGATGGCACCTTC.

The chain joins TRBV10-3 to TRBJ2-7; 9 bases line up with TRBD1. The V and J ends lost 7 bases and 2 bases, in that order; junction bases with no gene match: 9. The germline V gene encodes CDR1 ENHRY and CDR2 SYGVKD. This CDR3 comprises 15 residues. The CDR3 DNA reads TGTGCCATCACCCTCGGACAGGGGCCAGCCTACGAGCAGTACTTC. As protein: CAITLGQGPAYEQYF.

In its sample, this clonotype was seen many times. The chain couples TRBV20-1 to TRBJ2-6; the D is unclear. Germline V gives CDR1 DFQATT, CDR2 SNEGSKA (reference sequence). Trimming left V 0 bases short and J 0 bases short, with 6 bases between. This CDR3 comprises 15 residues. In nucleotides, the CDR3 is TGCAGTGCTAGAGATCTGGTCTCTGGGGCCAACGTCCTGACTTTC. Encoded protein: CSARDLVSGANVLTF.

The CDR3 sequence: CASSFGGQGGTQYF. The CDR3 nucleotides read TGCGCCAGCAGCTTTGGTGGACAGGGGGGGACCCAGTACTTC. The chain couples TRBV5-1 to TRBJ2-5; 10 positions agree with TRBD1. V lost 2 bases, J lost 7 bases, and 5 bases stayed unmatched. The length of the CDR3 is 14 residues. From germline, CDR1 is SGHRS and CDR2 YFSETQ.

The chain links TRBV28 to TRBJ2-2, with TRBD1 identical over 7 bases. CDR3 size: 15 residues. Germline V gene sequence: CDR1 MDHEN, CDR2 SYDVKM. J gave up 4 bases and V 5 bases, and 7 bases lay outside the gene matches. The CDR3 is CASSLTGTVTGELFF. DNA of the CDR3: TGTGCCAGCAGTCTGACAGGGACGGTCACCGGGGAGCTGTTTTTT.

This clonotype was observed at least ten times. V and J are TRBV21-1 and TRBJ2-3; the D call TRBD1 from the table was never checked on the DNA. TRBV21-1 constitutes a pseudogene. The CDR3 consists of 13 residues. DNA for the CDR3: TGTGCCAGCAGCAGGGACACCACAGATACGCAGTATTTT. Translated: CASSRDTTDTQYF.

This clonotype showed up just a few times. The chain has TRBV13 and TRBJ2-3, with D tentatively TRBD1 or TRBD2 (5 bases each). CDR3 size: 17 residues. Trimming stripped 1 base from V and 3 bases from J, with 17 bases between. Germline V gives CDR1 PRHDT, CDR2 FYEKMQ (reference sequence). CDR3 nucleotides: TGTGCCAGCAGCTTAGATATGAAGGGACGCGGTACAGATACGCAGTATTTT. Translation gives CASSLDMKGRGTDTQYF.

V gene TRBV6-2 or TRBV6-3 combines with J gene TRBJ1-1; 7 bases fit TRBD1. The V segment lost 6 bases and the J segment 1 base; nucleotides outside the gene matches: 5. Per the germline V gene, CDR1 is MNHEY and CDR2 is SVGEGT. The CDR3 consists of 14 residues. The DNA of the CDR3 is TGTGCCAGCAGGAGAGGGGGCGGGAACACTGAAGCTTTCTTT. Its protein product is CASRRGGGNTEAFF.

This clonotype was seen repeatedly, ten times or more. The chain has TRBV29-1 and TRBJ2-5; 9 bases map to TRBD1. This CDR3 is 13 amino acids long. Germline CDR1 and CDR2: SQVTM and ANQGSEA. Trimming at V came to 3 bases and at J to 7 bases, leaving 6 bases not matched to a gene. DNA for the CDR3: TGCAGCGTTGAGGGGACAGGGTCGTGGACCCAGTACTTC. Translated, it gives CSVEGTGSWTQYF.

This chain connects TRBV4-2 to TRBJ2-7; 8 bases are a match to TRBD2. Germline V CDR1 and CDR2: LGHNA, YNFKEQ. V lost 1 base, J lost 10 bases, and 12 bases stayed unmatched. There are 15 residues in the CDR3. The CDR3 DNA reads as TGTGCCAGCAGCCAAGCGGCGGGGGGCAAAGAGGCCCAGTACTTC. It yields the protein CASSQAAGGKEAQYF.

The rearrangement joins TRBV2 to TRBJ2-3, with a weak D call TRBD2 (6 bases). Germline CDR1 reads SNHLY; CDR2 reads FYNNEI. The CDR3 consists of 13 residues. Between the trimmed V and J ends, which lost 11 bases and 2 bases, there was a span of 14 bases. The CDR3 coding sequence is TGTGCCTGCGGGGTGAGATCCACAGATACGCAGTATTTT. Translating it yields CACGVRSTDTQYF.

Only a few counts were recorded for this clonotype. The CDR3 is CASSPGREGTFYGYTF. The CDR3 region has the DNA TGTGCCAGCAGTCCGGGCCGGGAGGGTACGTTTTATGGCTACACCTTC. The chain carries TRBV28 and TRBJ1-2; D is uncertain. The CDR3 contains 16 residues. CDR1 MDHEN and CDR2 SYDVKM come from the germline V gene. Trimming took 5 bases from V and 5 from J, leaving 21 bases between them.